The 3 T cell receptor beta chains in this list originate from one sample, sequenced in a study of Graves' ophthalmopathy and Graves' hyperthyroidism. CDR3 regions of TCR beta were amplified from RNA transcripts. Second-round multiplex PCR followed a first-round RT-PCR using HTBI primers. TCRdb processed the multiplex PCR reads anew with MiXCR; each CDR3 protein has one entry. The sample lists 300,000 to 450,000 distinct CDR3 sequences, about 18% occurring once. Source material: peripheral blood. All receptors derive from an adult woman with stable Graves' hyperthyroidism.

This clonotype was counted many times. V usage is TRBV11-3 and J usage is TRBJ2-7; 8 bases fit TRBD2. The junction had 4 bases not matched to a gene; V was cut back by 6 bases and J by 0 bases. The CDR3 is 14 amino acids. Germline lookup yields CDR1 SGHNT and CDR2 YENEEA. The CDR3: CASSEAGASYEQYF. The CDR3 region has the DNA TGTGCCAGCAGTGAAGCGGGAGCCTCCTACGAGCAGTACTTC. Using reference TRBV11-3 and TRBJ2-7 for the parts outside the CDR3, the full variable domain is EAGVVQSPRYKIIEKKQPVAFWCNPISGHNTLYWYLQNLGQGPELLIRYENEEAVDDSQLPKDRFSAERLKGVDSTLKIQPAELGDSAVYLCASSEAGASYEQYFGPGTRLTVT.

This clonotype was counted between two and nine times. V is TRBV18 and J is TRBJ2-7; a possible D gene is TRBD1 (6 bases). Germline V gene sequence: CDR1 KGHSH, CDR2 LQKENI. Trimming left V 3 bases short and J 5 bases short, with 17 bases between. There are 15 residues in the CDR3. The CDR3 is CASSPPGTHNNEQYF. CDR3 nucleotides: TGTGCCAGCTCACCCCCCGGGACACACAATAACGAGCAGTACTTC.

This clonotype showed up many times. J is TRBJ2-7 and V is TRBV7-2, with D tentatively TRBD2 (5 bases). The CDR3 consists of 14 residues. V lost 3 bases, J lost 6 bases, and 15 bases lay in between. The germline V gene has CDR1 SGHTA and CDR2 FQGNSA. The CDR3 sequence is CASSFTTLGGEQYF. CDR3 nucleotide sequence: TGTGCCAGCAGCTTTACGACCCTAGGAGGCGAGCAGTACTTC.